This passage covers 6 T cell receptor beta chains from one sample sequenced in a study of CD8 T cells in Susac syndrome. RNA was extracted with the RNeasy kit, and a quantity of about 0.45 to 1 ug was reverse transcribed using random hexamers. Each CDR3 protein is one row after TCRdb ran MiXCR on the immunoSEQ multiplex PCR reads. Of 20,000 or so distinct CDR3 sequences listed, roughly 95% are singletons. The specimen sequenced was CD8+ T cells from PBMCs. The receptors stem from a human donor in good health.

The CDR3 loop reads CASSLGRTGFYF. Here the CDR3 DNA reads TGTGCCAGCAGCTTAGGGAGGACAGGTTTTTACTTC. The rearrangement uses TRBV7-9 and TRBJ2-4; 7 positions agree with TRBD1. The CDR3 consists of 12 residues. J lost 16 bases, V lost 1 base, and 7 bases had no gene match. Germline-derived CDR1 and CDR2 are SEHNR and FQNEAQ (reference sequence).

The rearrangement joins TRBV27 to TRBJ2-7, with D possibly being TRBD2 (5 bases). Germline V gives CDR1 MNHEY, CDR2 SMNVEV (reference sequence). This CDR3 contains 13 residues. Trimming shortened V by 2 bases and J by 6 bases, and 11 bases separated the two germline ends. CDR3 bases: TGTGCCAGCAGTTTAATGAGGGAAACCGAGCAGTACTTC. Residues: CASSLMRETEQYF.

This clonotype was counted a single time. The chain joins TRBV5-6 to TRBJ2-3; D is ambiguous. This CDR3 has 15 amino acids. CDR1 and CDR2 (germline): SGHDT, YYEEEE. The V and J ends lost 4 bases and 6 bases respectively, with 18 bases between them. The CDR3 DNA follows: TGTGCCAGCAGCGTATTCTTAATGATCATCGATACGCAGTATTTT. This gives the protein CASSVFLMIIDTQYF.

The chain carries TRBV21-1 and TRBJ2-2; TRBD2 is the table's D call and was not checked against the DNA. TRBV21-1 counts as a pseudogene. The CDR3 runs to 18 residues. DNA of the CDR3: TGTGCCAGCAGCAATATGGCACCGGACTACCCGAACACCGGGGAGCTGTTTTTT. Amino acid sequence: CASSNMAPDYPNTGELFF.

The chain couples TRBV13 to TRBJ2-3, with TRBD1 as a possible D gene (5 bases). The V end was cut by 7 bases, the J end by 1 base, with 15 bases between. This CDR3 region has 15 residues. CDR1 is PRHDT and CDR2 is FYEKMQ in the germline V gene (reference sequence). CDR3 DNA sequence: TGTGCCAGCACTTCAGCAGGGATCGGCACAGATACGCAGTATTTT. It is translated as CASTSAGIGTDTQYF.

The chain recombines TRBV14 with TRBJ1-2; no firm D call. V gave up 1 base and J gave up 4 bases, with 13 bases separating them. From germline, CDR1 is SGHDN and CDR2 FVKESK. This CDR3 is built from 15 residues. The CDR3 protein is CASSQGQTPLYGYTF. CDR3 nucleotides: TGTGCCAGCAGCCAAGGCCAGACCCCCCTCTATGGCTACACCTTC.